These 15 T cell receptor beta chains originate from one sample sequenced in a study of T cell changes during pregnancy in multiple sclerosis. Assay: immunoSEQ multiplex PCR; the TCRdb copy retains only in-frame clones and omits some. This sample yields about 75,000 clones, of which 70% to 90% are seen a single time; approximately 1% belongs to the top ten. This specimen was peripheral blood, taken in the first trimester of pregnancy. These receptors were taken from a female donor in good health, enrolled as a control in a pregnancy study.

V is TRBV28 and J is TRBJ1-5; possible D gene TRBD1, 5 bases. This CDR3 is built from 14 residues. Germline-derived CDR1 and CDR2 are MDHEN and SYDVKM. The V and J ends lost 7 bases and 2 bases respectively, with 12 bases between them. CDR3 amino acids: CASIRGLGNQPQHF. The CDR3 coding sequence is TGTGCCAGCATTAGGGGCTTAGGCAATCAGCCCCAGCATTTT.

Here the CDR3 reads CASSVGGGLFF. The CDR3 DNA sequence: TGTGCCAGCAGCGTTGGAGGCGGACTGTTTTTT. V is TRBV9 and J is TRBJ1-4; D unclear. Germline V gene data show CDR1 as SGDLS and CDR2 as YYNGEE. Trimming pared 2 bases from V and 13 bases from J, leaving 9 bases between. The CDR3 consists of 11 residues.

The V call is TRBV7-9, the J call TRBJ2-3, with D tentatively TRBD2 (5 bases). The V and J ends lost 0 bases and 2 bases respectively, with 12 bases between them. Germline assignment: CDR1 SEHNR and CDR2 FQNEAQ (reference sequence). The length of the CDR3 is 16 residues. The CDR3 DNA follows: TGTGCCAGCAGCTTAGCTAGCGTTGCACACACAGATACGCAGTATTTT. Translated: CASSLASVAHTDTQYF.

The chain employs TRBV19 and TRBJ1-5; TRBD1 agrees at 10 bases. Looked up from germline, CDR1 is LNHDA and CDR2 is SQIVND (reference sequence). V was pared by 4 bases and J by 6 bases, with 9 bases of the junction left unmatched. The CDR3 contains 16 residues. CDR3 loop: CASSTGGGQGRQPQHF. The CDR3 bases are TGTGCCAGTAGTACAGGGGGGGGACAGGGGCGTCAGCCCCAGCATTTT.

This chain connects TRBV6-6 to TRBJ2-3; 11 bases line up with TRBD2. J gave up 3 bases and V 5 bases, and 4 bases lay outside the gene matches. The CDR3 is 15 amino acids. CDR1 and CDR2 (germline): MNHNY, SVGAGI (reference sequence). The CDR3 sequence is CASSLTSGNTDTQYF. CDR3 nucleotides: TGTGCCAGCAGTCTGACTAGCGGGAATACAGATACGCAGTATTTT.

The chain carries TRBV19 and TRBJ1-5; no reliable D call. This CDR3 is 15 amino acids long. V lost 0 bases to trimming and J lost 3 bases, with 9 bases between them. Germline CDR1 is LNHDA and CDR2 is SQIVND (reference sequence). The CDR3 sequence is CASSIDRNYNQPQHF. As DNA, the CDR3 is TGTGCCAGTAGTATAGACAGGAATTACAATCAGCCCCAGCATTTT.

The rearrangement links TRBV9 to TRBJ2-1, with 7 bases that match TRBD1. Germline CDR1 SGDLS, CDR2 YYNGEE. CDR3 length: 12 residues. After removal of 0 bases from V and 14 bases from J, the junction contained 5 bases not matched to a gene. The CDR3 sequence: CASSVGQGVEFF. The CDR3 DNA sequence: TGTGCCAGCAGCGTAGGCCAGGGGGTGGAGTTCTTC.

The V gene is TRBV30, the J gene TRBJ1-6; D not certain. Between the trimmed V and J ends, which lost 3 bases and 7 bases, there was a span of 16 bases. The germline CDR1 and CDR2 sequences are GTSNPN and SVGIG (reference sequence). The CDR3 loop spans 15 amino acids. The CDR3 protein is CAWREGAARNSPLHF. The CDR3 DNA reads TGTGCCTGGAGGGAGGGAGCAGCACGCAATTCACCCCTCCACTTT.

The CDR3 coding sequence is TGTGCCAGTAGTTCCCCGGGACAGGGACGCACTGAAGCTTTCTTT. Residues: CASSSPGQGRTEAFF. The chain uses TRBV19 and TRBJ1-1; 9 bases line up with TRBD1. The CDR3 runs 15 residues. Germline V CDR1 and CDR2: LNHDA, SQIVND (reference sequence). Trimming cost V 5 bases and J 4 bases; bases outside gene matches: 8.

The chain is built from TRBV5-8 and TRBJ2-1; 7 positions agree with TRBD2. The CDR3 loop spans 17 amino acids. Germline V gene lookup returns CDR1 SGHTS and CDR2 YDEGEE. V shed 2 bases and J 5 bases; nucleotides not matched to a gene: 13. The CDR3 loop reads CASSFRGRLAHNNEQFF. The CDR3 bases are TGTGCCAGCAGCTTTAGAGGACGACTAGCTCATAACAATGAGCAGTTCTTC. The variable domain in full, with the rest retrieved from reference TRBV5-8 and TRBJ2-1, is EAGVTQSPTHLIKTRGQQATLRCSPISGHTSVYWYQQALGLGLQFLLWYDEGEERNRGNFPPRFSGRQFPNYSSELNVNALELEDSALYLCASSFRGRLAHNNEQFFGPGTRLTVL.

V and J are TRBV7-2 and TRBJ2-4; D perhaps matches TRBD1 (6 bases). Germline loops: CDR1 SGHTA, CDR2 FQGNSA. The CDR3 loop spans 15 amino acids. Trimming took off 2 bases at V and 9 bases at J, with 17 bases between the two ends. The CDR3 region has the DNA TGTGCCAGCAGCTTAAGAGGACAGCCTCGAGCCATTCAGTACTTC. Translating gives CASSLRGQPRAIQYF.

This clone was observed once. The chain combines TRBV30 with TRBJ2-7; D may be TRBD1 (5 bases). CDR3 size: 15 residues. The ends were cut back, 4 bases at V and 0 bases at J, with 16 bases in the middle. CDR1 GTSNPN and CDR2 SVGIG come from the germline V gene (reference sequence). DNA of the CDR3: TGTGCCTGGACCCGAAAGGGGTCGAGCTCCTACGAGCAGTACTTC. Encoded protein: CAWTRKGSSSYEQYF.

This chain links TRBV19 with TRBJ1-3; 9 positions agree with TRBD1. Trimming at V came to 5 bases and at J to 2 bases, leaving 19 bases not matched to a gene. Germline loops: CDR1 LNHDA, CDR2 SQIVND (reference sequence). The CDR3 loop spans 20 amino acids. DNA of the CDR3: TGTGCCAGTAGTCCCGTCGCAGGACAGGGGAAAGCAAGCGCTGGAAACACCATATATTTT. Protein: CASSPVAGQGKASAGNTIYF.

This clone was seen more than once but under ten times. This chain connects TRBV6-6 to TRBJ1-5; 10 positions match TRBD1. Germline assignment: CDR1 MNHNY and CDR2 SVGAGI (reference sequence). The ends lost 0 bases at V and 4 bases at J; junction bases unmatched: 3. There are 16 residues in the CDR3. For the CDR3, the DNA is TGTGCCAGCAGTTACTCGCAGGGACAGGGGAATCAGCCCCAGCATTTT. It yields the protein CASSYSQGQGNQPQHF.

The chain is built from TRBV19 and TRBJ2-5; TRBD1 matches 8 bases. Germline assignment: CDR1 LNHDA and CDR2 SQIVND (reference sequence). This CDR3 spans 16 amino acids. Trimming removed 4 bases from V and 3 bases from J; junction bases left unmatched: 10. The chain's CDR3 is CASSTRTGSVKETQYF. In nucleotides, the CDR3 is TGTGCCAGTAGTACTCGGACAGGGTCAGTGAAAGAGACCCAGTACTTC.